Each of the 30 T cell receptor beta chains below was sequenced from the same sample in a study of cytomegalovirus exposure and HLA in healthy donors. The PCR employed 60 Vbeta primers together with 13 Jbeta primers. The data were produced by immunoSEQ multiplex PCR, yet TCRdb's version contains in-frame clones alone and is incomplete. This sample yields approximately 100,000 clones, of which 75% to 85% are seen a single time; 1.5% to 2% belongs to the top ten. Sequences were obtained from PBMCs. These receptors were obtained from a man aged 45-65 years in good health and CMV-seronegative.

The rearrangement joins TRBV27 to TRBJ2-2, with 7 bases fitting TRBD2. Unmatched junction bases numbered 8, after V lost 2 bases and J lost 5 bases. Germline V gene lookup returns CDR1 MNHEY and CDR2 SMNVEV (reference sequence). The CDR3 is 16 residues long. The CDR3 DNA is TGTGCCAGCAGTTTACGGGCTAGCGGATCAACCGGGGAGCTGTTTTTT. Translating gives CASSLRASGSTGELFF.

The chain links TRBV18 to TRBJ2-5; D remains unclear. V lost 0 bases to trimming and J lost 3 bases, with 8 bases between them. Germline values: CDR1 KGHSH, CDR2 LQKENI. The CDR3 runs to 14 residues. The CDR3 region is CASSPPWAEETQYF. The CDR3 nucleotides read TGTGCCAGCTCACCACCCTGGGCAGAAGAGACCCAGTACTTC.

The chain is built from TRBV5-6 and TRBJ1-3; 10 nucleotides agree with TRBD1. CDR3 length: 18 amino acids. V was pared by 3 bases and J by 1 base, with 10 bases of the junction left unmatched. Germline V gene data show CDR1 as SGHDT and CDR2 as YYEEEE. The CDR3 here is CASSSSGTGVPSGNTIYF. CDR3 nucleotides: TGTGCCAGCAGCTCGTCCGGGACAGGGGTCCCATCTGGAAACACCATATATTTT.

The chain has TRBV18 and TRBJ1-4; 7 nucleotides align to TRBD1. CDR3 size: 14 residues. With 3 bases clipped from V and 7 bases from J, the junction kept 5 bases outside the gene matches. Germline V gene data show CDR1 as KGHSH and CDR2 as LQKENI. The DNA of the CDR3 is TGTGCCAGCTCACCGGGACAGTATGGTGAAAAACTGTTTTTT. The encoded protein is CASSPGQYGEKLFF.

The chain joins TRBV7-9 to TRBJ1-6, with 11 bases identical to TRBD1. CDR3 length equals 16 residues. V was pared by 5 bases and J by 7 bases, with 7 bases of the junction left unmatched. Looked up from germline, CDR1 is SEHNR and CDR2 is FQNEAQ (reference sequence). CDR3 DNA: TGTGCCAGCAGCCCGACGGGGACAGGGGGAAATTCACCCCTCCACTTT. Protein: CASSPTGTGGNSPLHF.

The chain's CDR3 is CASSPIGGADTQYF. The CDR3 nucleotides are TGTGCCAGCAGCCCGATCGGGGGAGCAGATACGCAGTATTTT. The chain recombines TRBV7-3 with TRBJ2-3, with D possibly being TRBD2 (6 bases). V was clipped by 5 bases and J by 4 bases, with 13 bases between them. CDR1 is SGHTA, CDR2 FQGTGA, per germline. The CDR3 contains 14 residues.

CDR3 in amino acids: CASSTWKGLDGYTF. In DNA, the CDR3 is TGTGCCAGCAGTACCTGGAAGGGACTTGACGGCTACACCTTC. The chain links TRBV6-5 to TRBJ1-2; D might be TRBD1 (5 bases). V shed 5 bases and J shed 8 bases, with 18 bases lying between them. Germline CDR1 reads MNHEY; CDR2 reads SVGAGI. CDR3 length: 14 residues.

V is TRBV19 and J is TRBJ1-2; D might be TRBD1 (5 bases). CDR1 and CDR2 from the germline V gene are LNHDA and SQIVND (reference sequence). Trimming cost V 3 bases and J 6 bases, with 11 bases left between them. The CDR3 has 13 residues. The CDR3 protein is CASSIQGRDGYTF. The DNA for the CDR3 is TGTGCCAGTAGTATTCAGGGAAGGGATGGCTACACCTTC.

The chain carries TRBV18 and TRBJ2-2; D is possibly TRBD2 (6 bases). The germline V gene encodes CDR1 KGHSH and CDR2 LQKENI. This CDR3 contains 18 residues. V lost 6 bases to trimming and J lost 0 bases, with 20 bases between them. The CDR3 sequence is CASSSPASDTANTGELFF. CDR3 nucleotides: TGTGCCAGCTCGTCACCGGCTAGCGACACTGCGAACACCGGGGAGCTGTTTTTT.

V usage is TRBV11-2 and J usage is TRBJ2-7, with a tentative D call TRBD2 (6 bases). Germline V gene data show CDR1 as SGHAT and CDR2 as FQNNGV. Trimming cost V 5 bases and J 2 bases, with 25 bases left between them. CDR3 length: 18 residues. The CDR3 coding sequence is TGTGCCAGCAGCGGAGGAGGGTTAGTATCGACTTCAACCTACGAGCAGTACGTC. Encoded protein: CASSGGGLVSTSTYEQYV.

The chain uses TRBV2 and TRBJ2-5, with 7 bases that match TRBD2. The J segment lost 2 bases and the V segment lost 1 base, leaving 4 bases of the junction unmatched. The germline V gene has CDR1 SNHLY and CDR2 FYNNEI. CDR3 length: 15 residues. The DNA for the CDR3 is TGTGCCAGCAGTGAAGGGCGGGGGTGGCAAGAGACCCAGTACTTC. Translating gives CASSEGRGWQETQYF.

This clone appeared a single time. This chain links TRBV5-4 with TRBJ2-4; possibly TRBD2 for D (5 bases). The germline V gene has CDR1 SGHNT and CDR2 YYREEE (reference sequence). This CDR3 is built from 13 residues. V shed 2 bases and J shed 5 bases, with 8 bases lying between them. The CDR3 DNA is TGTGCCAGCAGCTTAGACGGGGAAAACATTCAGTACTTC. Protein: CASSLDGENIQYF.

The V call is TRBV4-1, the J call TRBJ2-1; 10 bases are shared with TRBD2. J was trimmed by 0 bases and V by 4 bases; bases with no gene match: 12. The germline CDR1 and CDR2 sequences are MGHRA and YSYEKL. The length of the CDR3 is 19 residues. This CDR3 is CASSRLEAGGGSSYNEQFF. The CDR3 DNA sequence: TGCGCCAGCAGCCGGCTGGAAGCGGGGGGGGGTAGCTCCTACAATGAGCAGTTCTTC.

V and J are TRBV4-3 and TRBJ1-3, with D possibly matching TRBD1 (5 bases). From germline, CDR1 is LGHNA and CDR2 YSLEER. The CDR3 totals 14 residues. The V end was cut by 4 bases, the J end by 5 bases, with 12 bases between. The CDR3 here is CASSPDTSRNTIYF. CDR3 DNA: TGCGCCAGCAGCCCGGACACGAGTAGAAACACCATATATTTT.

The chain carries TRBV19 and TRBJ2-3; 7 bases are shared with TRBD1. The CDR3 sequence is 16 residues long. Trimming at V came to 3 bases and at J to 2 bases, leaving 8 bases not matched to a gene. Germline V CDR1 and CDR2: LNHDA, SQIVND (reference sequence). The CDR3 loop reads CASSIGSGGLTDTQYF. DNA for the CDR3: TGTGCCAGTAGTATTGGGTCAGGGGGTCTCACAGATACGCAGTATTTT.

In DNA form, the CDR3 reads TGTGCCAGCAGCGTCGGGACAACGAGTTACGAGCAGTACTTC. It codes for CASSVGTTSYEQYF. This chain connects TRBV11-2 to TRBJ2-7, with a weak D call TRBD1 (6 bases). The germline V and J ends were trimmed by 5 bases and 4 bases, with 15 bases remaining between them. The CDR3 is 14 residues long. Germline V gene data show CDR1 as SGHAT and CDR2 as FQNNGV.

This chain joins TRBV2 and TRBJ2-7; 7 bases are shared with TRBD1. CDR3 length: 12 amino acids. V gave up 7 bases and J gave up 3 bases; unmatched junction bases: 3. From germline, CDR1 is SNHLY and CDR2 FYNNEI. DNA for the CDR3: TGTGCCAGCATCGACAGGGTCTACGAGCAGTACTTC. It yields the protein CASIDRVYEQYF.

The CDR3 protein is CASSRASGDTDTQYF. The CDR3 nucleotides read TGTGCCAGTAGCAGGGCTAGCGGCGACACAGATACGCAGTATTTT. The J gene is TRBJ2-3, the V gene TRBV19, with 7 nucleotides matching TRBD2. V was pared by 6 bases and J by 2 bases, with 8 bases of the junction left unmatched. Germline values: CDR1 LNHDA, CDR2 SQIVND (reference sequence). The CDR3 runs to 15 residues.

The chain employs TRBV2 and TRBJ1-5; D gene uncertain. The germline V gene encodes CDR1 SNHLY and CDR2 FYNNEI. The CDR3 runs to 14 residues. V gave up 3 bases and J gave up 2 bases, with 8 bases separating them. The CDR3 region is CASSDLFGNQPQHF. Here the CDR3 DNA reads TGTGCCAGCAGTGATCTGTTTGGCAATCAGCCCCAGCATTTT.

The CDR3 loop reads CASSRLPGLEKRGTQYF. In DNA, the CDR3 is TGTGCCAGCAGCAGATTGCCGGGACTAGAAAAGCGGGGTACGCAGTATTTT. J is TRBJ2-3 and V is TRBV14; 8 bases agree with TRBD2. This CDR3 comprises 17 residues. Germline values: CDR1 SGHDN, CDR2 FVKESK. The V and J ends lost 5 bases and 8 bases, in that order; junction bases with no gene match: 18.

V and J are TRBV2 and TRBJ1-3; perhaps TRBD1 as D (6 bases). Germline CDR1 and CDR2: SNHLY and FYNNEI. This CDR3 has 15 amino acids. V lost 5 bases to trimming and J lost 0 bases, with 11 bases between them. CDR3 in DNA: TGTGCCAGCAGTTCAGGGGCCCTCTCTGGAAACACCATATATTTT. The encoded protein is CASSSGALSGNTIYF.

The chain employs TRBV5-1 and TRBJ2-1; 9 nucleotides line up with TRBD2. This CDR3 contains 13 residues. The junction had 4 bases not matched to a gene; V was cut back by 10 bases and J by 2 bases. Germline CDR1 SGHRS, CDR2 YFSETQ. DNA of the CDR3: TGCGCCCCCAAGCGGGGGGCCTACAATGAGCAGTTCTTC. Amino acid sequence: CAPKRGAYNEQFF.

The CDR3 protein is CASSSMGGLEHNEQFF. The CDR3 nucleotides are TGCGCCAGCAGCTCCATGGGGGGACTAGAACACAATGAGCAGTTCTTC. V usage is TRBV23-1 and J usage is TRBJ2-1, with 8 nucleotides matching TRBD2. TRBV23-1 falls under the ORF class, with uncertain function. The CDR3 contains 16 residues. J was trimmed by 5 bases and V by 6 bases; bases with no gene match: 12.

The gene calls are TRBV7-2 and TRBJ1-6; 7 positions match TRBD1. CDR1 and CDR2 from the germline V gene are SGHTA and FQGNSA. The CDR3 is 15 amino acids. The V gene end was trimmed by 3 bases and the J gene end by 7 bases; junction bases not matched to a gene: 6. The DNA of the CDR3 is TGTGCCAGCAGCTTTTACAGGGGTCGGAATTCACCCCTCCACTTT. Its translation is CASSFYRGRNSPLHF.

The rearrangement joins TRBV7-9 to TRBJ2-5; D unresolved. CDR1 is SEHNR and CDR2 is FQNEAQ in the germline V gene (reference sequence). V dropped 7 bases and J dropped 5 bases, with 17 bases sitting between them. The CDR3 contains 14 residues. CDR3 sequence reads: CASTPGLVWETQYF. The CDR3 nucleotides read TGTGCCAGCACCCCCGGGTTGGTTTGGGAGACCCAGTACTTC.

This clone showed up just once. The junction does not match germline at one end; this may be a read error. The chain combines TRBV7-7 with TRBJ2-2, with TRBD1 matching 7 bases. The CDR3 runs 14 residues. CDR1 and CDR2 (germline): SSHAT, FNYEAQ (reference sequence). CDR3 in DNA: TGTGCTAGCAGCCCCAACAGGGGCGCCGGGGAGCTGTTTTTT. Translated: CASSPNRGAGELFF.

The CDR3 is CASSLDRDEQFF. CDR3 sequence (DNA): TGTGCCAGCAGTTTAGACAGGGATGAGCAGTTCTTC. This rearrangement joins TRBV27 to TRBJ2-1; 7 positions agree with TRBD1. The germline V gene encodes CDR1 MNHEY and CDR2 SMNVEV (reference sequence). Trimming took 2 bases from V and 8 from J; bases not matched to a gene: 0. The length of the CDR3 is 12 residues.

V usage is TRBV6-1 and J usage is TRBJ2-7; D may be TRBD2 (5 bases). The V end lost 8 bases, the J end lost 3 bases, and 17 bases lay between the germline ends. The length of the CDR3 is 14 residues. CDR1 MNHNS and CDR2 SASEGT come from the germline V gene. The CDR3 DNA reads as TGTGCCAGCCGGCCCCCTAGGGCGGGCTACGAGCAGTACTTC. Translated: CASRPPRAGYEQYF.

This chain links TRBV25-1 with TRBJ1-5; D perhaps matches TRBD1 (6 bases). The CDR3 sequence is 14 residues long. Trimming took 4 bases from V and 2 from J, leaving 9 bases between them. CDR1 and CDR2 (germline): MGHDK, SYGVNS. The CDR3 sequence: CASSGSGGNQPQHF. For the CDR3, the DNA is TGTGCCAGCAGTGGTTCAGGGGGCAATCAGCCCCAGCATTTT.

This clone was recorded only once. The chain's CDR3 is CASRHTPAGGLGANVLTF. The CDR3 nucleotides read TGTGCCAGCAGGCACACCCCAGCGGGGGGGCTTGGGGCCAACGTCCTGACTTTC. The V call is TRBV7-3, the J call TRBJ2-6, with TRBD2 matching over 10 bases. The CDR3 has 18 residues. Germline V gene lookup returns CDR1 SGHTA and CDR2 FQGTGA. Trimming took 6 bases from V and 3 from J; bases not matched to a gene: 11.